This note documents a single TCR beta chain sequence. What it binds is not known. As for treatment: approximately 10-day PBMC culture with coronavirus spike peptide pools or control peptides (ViraFEST assay). Ahead of the COVID-19 pandemic (2011-2018), the CD4+ T cells of the unexposed donor were collected. The data stem from a study of vaccination and CD4 T cells after COVID-19. The Oncomine TCR Beta short-read assay generated sequence data from the DNA of cultured CD4+ T cells. TCRdb re-called the PCR reads through MiXCR, storing one row per CDR3 protein. The table includes about 9,500 distinct CDR3 sequences, around 50% detected once. Sample: CD4+ T cells from blood, cultured in vitro. This clonotype was obtained from a human donor in good health.

This chain's CDR3 is CSASGGASGVDTQYF. CDR3 DNA sequence: TGCAGTGCTAGCGGGGGGGCTAGCGGGGTCGATACGCAGTATTTT. The chain couples TRBV20-1 to TRBJ2-3; TRBD2 aligns across 9 bases. This CDR3 contains 15 residues. In germline, CDR1 is DFQATT, CDR2 SNEGSKA (reference sequence). The J segment lost 6 bases and the V segment lost 3 bases, leaving 10 bases of the junction unmatched.